The rows below give T cell receptor beta chains drawn from one sample of a study of response to subunit inactivated influenza vaccine. TCRdb processed the RT-PCR reads anew with MiXCR; each CDR3 protein has one entry. The profile shows roughly 760,000 distinct CDR3 sequences, 21% of them singletons. Here the sequenced sample was PBMCs from blood, taken 4 to 6 days after vaccination. The source of these receptors is a man aged 45 to 65 who received an inactivated influenza vaccine. Each CDR3 is given with its conserved first and last residue. The D gene is left open where the match is weak. Size values are once, few and many counts, or a class for expanded clones, and some rows have none.

D gene,J gene,clone size,V gene,CDR3 DNA,CDR3 protein
-,TRBJ2-7,-,TRBV21-1,TGTGCCAGCAGCTCGCGGGTAATTTGGCGGGACCCTTACGAGCAGTACTTC,CASSSRVIWRDPYEQYF
-,TRBJ2-4,few,TRBV20-1,TGCAGTGCTAACACAGGGTTGGGGGCCAAAAACATTCAGTACTTC,CSANTGLGAKNIQYF
-,TRBJ2-5,-,TRBV7-2,TGTGCCAGCAGCTTAGCAGGGGTTCGAGAGACCCAGTACTTC,CASSLAGVRETQYF
TRBD2,TRBJ2-1,-,TRBV14,TGTGCCAGCAGCCTCCCGGAGCGGGAGTACAAGAATGAGCAGTTCTTC,CASSLPEREYKNEQFF
TRBD2,TRBJ2-2,few,TRBV9,TGTGCCAGCAGCGTTAGCGGGAGGCCCAACACCGGGGAGCTGTTTTTT,CASSVSGRPNTGELFF
TRBD1,TRBJ1-5,few,TRBV4-1,TGCGCCAGCAGCCAGACAGGGTCGGCCAATCAGCCCCAGCATTTT,CASSQTGSANQPQHF
-,TRBJ2-5,-,TRBV10-1,TGCGCCAGCAGTGAATACCTCACAGGGCGAGTTGGGGAGACCCAGTACTTC,CASSEYLTGRVGETQYF
TRBD2,TRBJ2-2,few,TRBV12-3/TRBV12-4,TGTGCCAGCAGTTTAGCGTCGAGCGGGAGGGCGAACGGGGAGCTGTTTTTT,CASSLASSGRANGELFF
TRBD1,TRBJ1-2,-,TRBV4-3,TGCGCCAGCAGCCGCGGGACAGGGATAACCTATGGCTACACCTTC,CASSRGTGITYGYTF
TRBD2,TRBJ2-5,few,TRBV6-1,TGTGCCAGCAGGTTTACGGGGGGGCCACGAGAGACCCAGTACTTC,CASRFTGGPRETQYF
TRBD1,TRBJ2-7,-,TRBV14,TGTGCCAGCAGAGACACGGGACAGGGCACCTACGAGCAGTACTTC,CASRDTGQGTYEQYF
-,TRBJ2-2,-,TRBV30,TGTGCCTGGAGTGTACGTCTAGCGCCCACCGGGGAGCTGTTTTTT,CAWSVRLAPTGELFF
-,TRBJ2-4,-,TRBV19,TGTGCCAGTAGTACAACCGGGACAACACTAGCCAAAAACATTCAGTACTTC,CASSTTGTTLAKNIQYF
-,TRBJ2-1,-,TRBV7-9,TGTGCCAGCAGCTTTACGTCCCTGGGCGGCTACAATGAGCAGTTCTTC,CASSFTSLGGYNEQFF
TRBD1,TRBJ2-3,-,TRBV13,TGTGCCAGCAGCTTAGTTTGGGGACAGGGGAGCACAGATACGCAGTATTTT,CASSLVWGQGSTDTQYF
-,TRBJ2-3,-,TRBV9,TGTGCCAGCAGCGTAGGGACTAACCCAATCTCAGATACGCAGTATTTT,CASSVGTNPISDTQYF
-,TRBJ1-2,few,TRBV12-3/TRBV12-4,TGTGCCAGCAGTTTGGATTGGTCTGGCTACACCTTC,CASSLDWSGYTF
-,TRBJ1-1,few,TRBV28,TGTGCCAGCAGGTCACAGGGCGGGAACACTGAAGCTTTCTTT,CASRSQGGNTEAFF
-,TRBJ1-5,few,TRBV6-2/TRBV6-3,TGTGCCAGCAGTTCGCCTTATAGCAATCAGCCCCAGCATTTT,CASSSPYSNQPQHF
TRBD1,TRBJ2-5,-,TRBV5-4,TGTGCCAGCAGCAATCGACAGGGGGCGAGTGAGACCCAGTACTTC,CASSNRQGASETQYF
-,TRBJ1-2,-,TRBV28,TGTGCCAGCAGTTTGCCCTTGGACATACCCTATGGCTACACCTTC,CASSLPLDIPYGYTF
-,TRBJ1-5,few,TRBV5-6,TGTGCCAGCAGCCTGAGACAGGACATAAATCAGCCCCAGCATTTT,CASSLRQDINQPQHF
TRBD1,TRBJ2-2,few,TRBV6-2/TRBV6-3,TGTGCCAGCAGTTGGACAGGGGGCGTGTACACCGGGGAGCTGTTTTTT,CASSWTGGVYTGELFF
TRBD2,TRBJ2-1,few,TRBV4-1,TGCGCCAGCAGCCAAGAATCGCGGGGGGGAAATGAGCAGTTCTTC,CASSQESRGGNEQFF
-,TRBJ2-7,few,TRBV20-1,TGCAGTGCTAGAGAGGACGGGACCTTTTACGAGCAGTACTTC,CSAREDGTFYEQYF
-,TRBJ2-5,-,TRBV28,TGTGCCAGCAGTTTAGTCCAGCACGGGACCCAGTACTTC,CASSLVQHGTQYF
-,TRBJ1-2,few,TRBV12-3/TRBV12-4,TGTGCCAGCAGTTTGTCAGGGATTAACTATGGCTACACCTTC,CASSLSGINYGYTF
-,TRBJ2-3,few,TRBV5-1,TGCGCCAGCAGCTCAGTCGGCTTAACAGATACGCAGTATTTT,CASSSVGLTDTQYF
TRBD2,TRBJ2-3,-,TRBV11-2,TGTGCCAGCAGCTCCCAGACTAGCTCAAATACAGATACGCAGTATTTT,CASSSQTSSNTDTQYF
TRBD1,TRBJ1-4,-,TRBV20-1,TGCAGTGCTAGGTACAGGGGCTCGGCTAATGAAAAACTGTTTTTT,CSARYRGSANEKLFF
TRBD2,TRBJ2-1,-,TRBV7-3,TGTGCCAGCAGCCCAACCTATGGGGTAGCGGGAGGGCTGGACAATGAGCAGTTCTTC,CASSPTYGVAGGLDNEQFF
TRBD2,TRBJ2-7,-,TRBV4-1,TGCGCCAGCAGCCAAGATCGGCCGGGGGGGAACAACTACGAGCAGTACTTC,CASSQDRPGGNNYEQYF
TRBD1,TRBJ1-4,-,TRBV27,TGTGCCAGCAGTGGACAGGGAGGGAATGAAAAACTGTTTTTT,CASSGQGGNEKLFF
-,TRBJ2-2,-,TRBV29-1,TGCAGCGTTGAACGGCCTAACACCGGGGAGCTGTTTTTT,CSVERPNTGELFF
-,TRBJ2-2,-,TRBV3-1,TGTGCCAGCAGCCCCGTTTACACAACCGGGGAGCTGTTTTTT,CASSPVYTTGELFF
TRBD1,TRBJ1-4,-,TRBV5-1,TGCGCCAGCAGCTGGACGGGACAGGGGCGAGAAAAACTGTTTTTT,CASSWTGQGREKLFF
-,TRBJ1-6,-,TRBV7-2,TGTGCCAGCAGCTCCCTATTATCCAATTCACCCCTCCACTTT,CASSSLLSNSPLHF
TRBD1,TRBJ1-5,many,TRBV4-3,TGCGCCAGCAGCCAGGAAGCACAGGGGAAGAATCAGCCCCAGCATTTT,CASSQEAQGKNQPQHF
-,TRBJ1-5,few,TRBV19,TGTGCCAGTAGTTGGACAGCTTATAGCAATCAGCCCCAGCATTTT,CASSWTAYSNQPQHF
TRBD2,TRBJ2-1,few,TRBV20-1,TGCAGTGCTTTTAAGCCGGGACTAGCGGGAGGAAGTAAGAATGAGCAGTTCTTC,CSAFKPGLAGGSKNEQFF
TRBD1,TRBJ2-2,-,TRBV4-3,TGCGCCAGCAGCCAACTAAACACAGGGGGCGGGGAGCTGTTTTTT,CASSQLNTGGGELFF
-,TRBJ2-1,-,TRBV20-1,TGCAGTGCTAGTCAGGATACCTACAATGAGCAGTTCTTC,CSASQDTYNEQFF
-,TRBJ2-5,-,TRBV11-2,TGTGCCAGCAGCTTAGGTTGGGGAGGTCAAGAGACCCAGTACTTC,CASSLGWGGQETQYF
-,TRBJ2-7,many,TRBV12-3/TRBV12-4,TGTGCCAGCAGCTCGTTACTAGCCTACGAGCAGTACTTC,CASSSLLAYEQYF
-,TRBJ2-1,-,TRBV20-1,TGCAGTGCTAGACAGGGACTTAGTCGATATGAGCAGTTCTTC,CSARQGLSRYEQFF
TRBD2,TRBJ2-1,few,TRBV5-1,TGCGCCAGCAGCTTGGCGACTAGCGGGGCAGGTGAGCAGTTCTTC,CASSLATSGAGEQFF
-,TRBJ2-1,few,TRBV15,TGTGCCACCAGTAAGACTCCCCAAGGAGGCAATGAGCAGTTCTTC,CATSKTPQGGNEQFF
-,TRBJ2-7,few,TRBV6-2/TRBV6-3,TGTGCCAGCAGCCTACCAAATCGCCGTGGGTACGAGCAGTACTTC,CASSLPNRRGYEQYF
TRBD2,TRBJ2-7,few,TRBV18,TGTGCCAGCTCACCAGCTAGCGGGAGCGACGAGCAGTACTTC,CASSPASGSDEQYF
-,TRBJ2-5,once,TRBV25-1,TGTGCCAGCAGTGAAAGGGACAAGGGGCGGCAGACCCAGTACTTC,CASSERDKGRQTQYF
-,TRBJ2-1,-,TRBV6-2/TRBV6-3,TGTGCCAGCTCTAAGTTGTACTCTGACCAATTCTCCCACAATGAGCAGTTCTTC,CASSKLYSDQFSHNEQFF
TRBD1,TRBJ2-2,-,TRBV29-1,TGCAGCGTTGACGGTGCTGGGACAGCGAACACCGGGGAGCTGTTTTTT,CSVDGAGTANTGELFF
-,TRBJ1-6,-,TRBV7-2,TGTGCCAGCAGCGAAAACAGCTCCTATAATTCACCCCTCCACTTT,CASSENSSYNSPLHF
TRBD1,TRBJ2-5,-,TRBV20-1,TGCAGCGCCCGGGACAGGGGGCGCGGGGAGACCCAGTACTTC,CSARDRGRGETQYF
-,TRBJ2-1,-,TRBV9,TGTGCCAGCAGCCACCCCGACCCGGGCAATGAGCAGTTCTTC,CASSHPDPGNEQFF
TRBD2,TRBJ2-1,-,TRBV7-3,TGTGCCAGCAGCTTGTATTCGGGCGGGAGCATCCACAATGAGCAGTTCTTC,CASSLYSGGSIHNEQFF
-,TRBJ2-7,-,TRBV28,TGTGCCAGCAGTCCCAATTGGGGGGAGCAGTACTTC,CASSPNWGEQYF